These 19 T cell receptor beta chains originate from one sample sequenced in a study of blood T cell repertoires in COVID-19. Sequencing used immunoSEQ multiplex PCR; TCRdb keeps in-frame clones, though not all of them. Of 150,000 to 250,000 clones in the sample, roughly 94% were seen once. The sequencing sample was made of peripheral blood. The receptor source for this set is a man younger than 40 with COVID-19, enrolled during active disease.

The chain combines TRBV29-1 with TRBJ2-3; 10 bases are shared with TRBD2. With V trimmed by 7 bases and J by 15 bases, 25 bases remained unmatched. Germline values: CDR1 SQVTM, CDR2 ANQGSEA. CDR3 size: 16 residues. CDR3 nucleotide sequence: TGCAGCGCCCAAAGGGGGCTAGCGGGGGCCGGGGGTTCCGTTTATTTT. This codes for CSAQRGLAGAGGSVYF.

This chain connects TRBV7-9 to TRBJ1-4, with D hard to call. Trimming took off 0 bases at V and 4 bases at J, with 9 bases between the two ends. Germline assignment: CDR1 SEHNR and CDR2 FQNEAQ (reference sequence). This CDR3 comprises 15 residues. CDR3 sequence: CASSLAAQINEKLFF. The CDR3 DNA is TGTGCCAGCAGCTTAGCGGCTCAGATTAATGAAAAACTGTTTTTT.

J is TRBJ2-2 and V is TRBV6-5, with TRBD2 matching over 8 bases. Per the germline V gene, CDR1 is MNHEY and CDR2 is SVGAGI. The CDR3 contains 16 residues. After removal of 2 bases from V and 1 base from J, the junction contained 3 bases not matched to a gene. The CDR3 protein is CASSYRSGVNTGELFF. DNA for the CDR3: TGTGCCAGCAGTTACCGTAGCGGGGTGAACACCGGGGAGCTGTTTTTT.

V is TRBV6-5 and J is TRBJ1-2, with 7 bases fitting TRBD1. After removal of 6 bases from V and 1 base from J, the junction contained 5 bases not matched to a gene. CDR1 and CDR2 from the germline V gene are MNHEY and SVGAGI. This CDR3 contains 14 residues. The DNA of the CDR3 is TGTGCCAGCAGCCCGACAGGGAATAACTATGGCTACACCTTC. Residues: CASSPTGNNYGYTF.

The V gene is TRBV7-9, the J gene TRBJ1-2; 7 bases are shared with TRBD1. The germline V gene encodes CDR1 SEHNR and CDR2 FQNEAQ (reference sequence). CDR3 length: 15 amino acids. The V gene end was trimmed by 1 base and the J gene end by 2 bases; junction bases not matched to a gene: 4. CDR3 sequence reads: CASSLGGQINYGYTF. DNA for the CDR3: TGTGCCAGCAGCTTAGGGGGACAGATAAACTATGGCTACACCTTC.

The chain couples TRBV27 to TRBJ1-6, with 8 bases that match TRBD1. After removal of 6 bases from V and 7 bases from J, the junction contained 5 bases not matched to a gene. Per the germline V gene, CDR1 is MNHEY and CDR2 is SMNVEV (reference sequence). The CDR3 covers 14 residues. CDR3 nucleotide sequence: TGTGCCAGCAGACGGGACAGGCCAAATTCACCCCTCCACTTT. It encodes CASRRDRPNSPLHF.

V and J are TRBV14 and TRBJ2-7, with 7 nucleotides matching TRBD1. V trimming: 8 bases; J trimming: 1 base; junction bases outside the gene matches: 5. The length of the CDR3 is 13 residues. Germline loops: CDR1 SGHDN, CDR2 FVKESK. The CDR3 reads CASGRQGSYEQYF. In DNA, the CDR3 is TGTGCCAGCGGACGACAGGGTTCCTACGAGCAGTACTTC.

This chain links TRBV5-1 with TRBJ2-3; TRBD2 matches at 13 bases. Germline-derived CDR1 and CDR2 are SGHRS and YFSETQ. J lost 3 bases, V lost 4 bases, and 2 bases had no gene match. The CDR3 totals 15 residues. CDR3: CASSPGLAGTDTQYF. CDR3 sequence (DNA): TGCGCCAGCAGCCCGGGACTAGCGGGGACAGATACGCAGTATTTT.

The chain has TRBV30 and TRBJ1-2; D remains unclear. Germline CDR1 and CDR2: GTSNPN and SVGIG (reference sequence). V gave up 4 bases and J gave up 1 base, with 4 bases separating them. This CDR3 contains 11 residues. The CDR3 DNA follows: TGTGCCTGGACAGTTAACTATGGCTACACCTTC. It specifies CAWTVNYGYTF.

This chain links TRBV12-3 or TRBV12-4 with TRBJ2-5, with a tentative D call TRBD1 (6 bases). The CDR3 runs to 12 residues. The V end lost 6 bases, the J end lost 1 base, and 6 bases lay between the germline ends. The CDR3 region is CASRGAQETQYF. Written as DNA, the CDR3 is TGTGCCAGCAGGGGGGCCCAAGAGACCCAGTACTTC.

This clone was observed a handful of times. This chain links TRBV10-2 with TRBJ1-2; D is perhaps TRBD1 (6 bases). Trimming shortened V by 6 bases and J by 7 bases, and 15 bases separated the two germline ends. Germline CDR1 is WSHSY and CDR2 is SAAADI. The CDR3 runs to 13 residues. CDR3 in amino acids: CASRPPGQSGYTF. Here the CDR3 DNA reads TGCGCCAGCAGACCCCCGGGACAATCTGGCTACACCTTC.

The CDR3 spells CASSQDLGLAGGRNEQFF. The CDR3 DNA sequence: TGCGCCAGCAGCCAAGATTTGGGACTAGCGGGGGGGCGGAATGAGCAGTTCTTC. The gene calls are TRBV4-1 and TRBJ2-1; TRBD2 agrees at 16 bases. Germline trimming cut 0 bases from V and 7 bases from J; bases unmatched to any gene: 6. Germline V gene data show CDR1 as MGHRA and CDR2 as YSYEKL. This CDR3 has 18 residues.

The chain couples TRBV5-4 to TRBJ2-7, with D perhaps TRBD1 (6 bases). Trimming removed 4 bases at V and 2 bases at J, with 10 bases between. This CDR3 is 13 amino acids long. CDR1 and CDR2 from the germline V gene are SGHNT and YYREEE (reference sequence). The CDR3 sequence is CASSPGQPYEQYF. DNA for the CDR3: TGTGCCAGCAGCCCAGGACAGCCCTACGAGCAGTACTTC.

The chain links TRBV6-1 to TRBJ1-5, with no clear D. Trimming removed 2 bases at V and 4 bases at J, with 12 bases between. The CDR3 runs 15 residues. Germline CDR1 is MNHNS and CDR2 is SASEGT. DNA for the CDR3: TGTGCCAGCAGTGAATATTCACTACGAAATCAGCCCCAGCATTTT. Residues: CASSEYSLRNQPQHF.

This clone was detected a few times. The chain combines TRBV24-1 with TRBJ1-2; no clear D. Germline V lookup: CDR1 KGHDR, CDR2 SFDVKD. V was shortened by 4 bases and J by 5 bases, with 10 bases between the two germline ends. The CDR3 is 13 residues long. The CDR3 bases are TGTGCCACCAGTGACGGCCGAGGATATGGCTACACCTTC. Amino acid sequence: CATSDGRGYGYTF.

The chain has TRBV15 and TRBJ2-5; perhaps TRBD1 as D (6 bases). V was trimmed by 4 bases and J by 5 bases, leaving 14 bases between them. Per germline, CDR1 LNHNV and CDR2 YYDKDF (reference sequence). The CDR3 contains 14 residues. In DNA, the CDR3 is TGTGCCACCAGCATCAGGGGAAGGCAGGAGACCCAGTACTTC. It is translated as CATSIRGRQETQYF.

The chain carries TRBV27 and TRBJ1-2, with 7 bases matching TRBD1. J gave up 8 bases and V 5 bases, and 14 bases lay outside the gene matches. This CDR3 is built from 15 residues. Germline V gives CDR1 MNHEY, CDR2 SMNVEV (reference sequence). The CDR3, as DNA: TGTGCCAGCAGTCTAACGCACGACAGGGAGCACGGCTACACCTTC. Protein product: CASSLTHDREHGYTF.

The chain couples TRBV27 to TRBJ1-1; no reliable D call. Trimming removed 7 bases from V and 0 bases from J, with 15 bases in between. From germline, CDR1 is MNHEY and CDR2 SMNVEV (reference sequence). The CDR3 extends over 15 amino acids. The CDR3 region is CASTPRFKLNTEAFF. In DNA form, the CDR3 reads TGTGCCAGCACCCCTCGGTTTAAACTGAACACTGAAGCTTTCTTT.

The CDR3 loop is CASSDPIRGFYGYTF. The CDR3 region has the DNA TGTGCCAGCAGTGATCCGATAAGAGGGTTCTATGGCTACACCTTC. The rearrangement uses TRBV6-1 and TRBJ1-2; D gene unclear. The V end lost 3 bases, the J end lost 4 bases, and 15 bases lay between the germline ends. This CDR3 comprises 15 residues. Germline loops: CDR1 MNHNS, CDR2 SASEGT.